This entry lists 13 T cell receptor beta chains sequenced from one sample in a study of cytomegalovirus exposure and HLA in healthy donors. Primers: 60 Vbeta forward and 13 Jbeta reverse. Assay used: immunoSEQ multiplex PCR; TCRdb lists only in-frame clones, some missing. The table shows 95,000 to 150,000 clones, with about 16% occurring only once. Sequenced sample: PBMCs. The receptors here all came from a woman aged 18-29 years in good health and CMV-seronegative.

J is TRBJ2-1 and V is TRBV9, with TRBD2 matching over 9 bases. The J segment lost 9 bases and the V segment lost 2 bases, leaving 3 bases of the junction unmatched. Germline V CDR1 and CDR2: SGDLS, YYNGEE. This CDR3 spans 13 amino acids. CDR3 loop: CASSVGAGGEQFF. In nucleotides, the CDR3 is TGTGCCAGCAGCGTGGGAGCGGGGGGTGAGCAGTTCTTC. Combining the CDR3 with reference TRBV9 and TRBJ2-1 gives the whole variable domain DSGVTQTPKHLITATGQRVTLRCSPRSGDLSVYWYQQSLDQGLQFLIQYYNGEERAKGNILERFSAQQFPDLHSELNLSSLELGDSALYFCASSVGAGGEQFFGPGTRLTVL.

This rearrangement joins TRBV6-1 to TRBJ2-1; unclear D gene. The CDR3 extends over 15 amino acids. The V gene lost 5 bases and the J gene lost 0 bases, with 11 bases spanning the gap. CDR1 and CDR2 from the germline V gene are MNHNS and SASEGT. Written as DNA, the CDR3 is TGTGCCAGCAGTCCTAAGTTTAGCTCCTACAATGAGCAGTTCTTC. It is translated as CASSPKFSSYNEQFF.

This chain joins TRBV28 and TRBJ2-7; perhaps TRBD1 as D (5 bases). The CDR3 has 13 residues. V shed 2 bases and J shed 1 base, with 6 bases lying between them. CDR1 MDHEN and CDR2 SYDVKM come from the germline V gene. The CDR3 DNA reads as TGTGCCAGCAGTTTAGCAGGGTCCTACGAGCAGTACTTC. Protein: CASSLAGSYEQYF.

V usage is TRBV7-2 and J usage is TRBJ2-1; 7 nucleotides match TRBD2. Per germline, CDR1 SGHTA and CDR2 FQGNSA. There are 15 residues in the CDR3. With 3 bases clipped from V and 0 bases from J, the junction kept 2 bases outside the gene matches. CDR3 DNA: TGTGCCAGCAGCTTCTCTAGCGGCTCCTACAATGAGCAGTTCTTC. Its protein product is CASSFSSGSYNEQFF.

This clone was found a few times. The V gene is TRBV10-3, the J gene TRBJ1-5; D might be TRBD1 (5 bases). The CDR3 consists of 14 residues. V dropped 4 bases and J dropped 6 bases, with 13 bases sitting between them. CDR1 is ENHRY and CDR2 is SYGVKD in the germline V gene. Here the CDR3 DNA reads TGTGCCATCAGTGGAGACAGTTGTTGTCAGCCCCAGCATTTT. Encoded protein: CAISGDSCCQPQHF.

Comment on this clone: The same CDR3 is also encoded by other DNA sequences in this sample. The chain is built from TRBV9 and TRBJ2-7; 8 bases are shared with TRBD2. The trim removed 0 bases at V and 4 bases at J, leaving 3 bases unmatched. The CDR3 spans 14 residues. Germline loops: CDR1 SGDLS, CDR2 YYNGEE. CDR3 nucleotide sequence: TGTGCCAGCAGCGTAGCGGGAGGGCCTTACGAGCAGTACTTC. Its protein is CASSVAGGPYEQYF.

V gene TRBV5-1 combines with J gene TRBJ1-1, with 7 bases identical to TRBD1. J was trimmed by 2 bases and V by 3 bases; bases with no gene match: 4. The CDR3 sequence is 14 residues long. In germline, CDR1 is SGHRS, CDR2 YFSETQ. CDR3 region: CASSWTGDNTEAFF. CDR3 nucleotide sequence: TGCGCCAGCAGCTGGACAGGTGATAACACTGAAGCTTTCTTT.

This clone was detected a few times. In DNA form, the CDR3 reads TGTGCCTGTAGTTACCAGGCTACTGGACAGCCCCAGCATTTT. Translation: CACSYQATGQPQHF. This rearrangement joins TRBV30 to TRBJ1-5; D is undetermined. Trimming left V 6 bases short and J 7 bases short, with 19 bases between. This CDR3 comprises 14 residues. The V gene's germline CDR1 is GTSNPN and CDR2 SVGIG (reference sequence).

This clone was counted only a few times. The chain combines TRBV15 with TRBJ2-5; no clear D. The CDR3 runs to 12 residues. Germline V lookup: CDR1 LNHNV, CDR2 YYDKDF (reference sequence). The germline V and J ends were trimmed by 8 bases and 3 bases, with 10 bases remaining between them. The CDR3 DNA is TGTGCCACCCATGGAACAGAAGAGACCCAGTACTTC. Protein: CATHGTEETQYF.

The chain has TRBV5-6 and TRBJ2-5, with TRBD2 matching over 7 bases. Trimming cost V 4 bases and J 5 bases; bases outside gene matches: 5. CDR1 and CDR2 (germline): SGHDT, YYEEEE. This CDR3 is 13 amino acids long. The CDR3 sequence is CASSVRGGETQYF. CDR3 DNA: TGTGCCAGCAGCGTGAGGGGAGGGGAGACCCAGTACTTC.

This clone was found a few times. The chain recombines TRBV30 with TRBJ1-2; D possibly corresponds to TRBD1 (6 bases). V was trimmed by 5 bases and J by 7 bases, leaving 17 bases between them. This CDR3 region has 13 residues. The germline CDR1 and CDR2 sequences are GTSNPN and SVGIG (reference sequence). DNA for the CDR3: TGTGCCTGGGGACAGTCCACAATTGGTGGCTACACCTTC. It codes for CAWGQSTIGGYTF.

This clone was counted a few times. The CDR3 DNA is TGCGCCAGCAGCACCGAACTAGAGCCGAACACCGGGGAGCTGTTTTTT. As protein: CASSTELEPNTGELFF. The genes are TRBV5-1 and TRBJ2-2; weak D call: TRBD2 (5 bases). Germline V gives CDR1 SGHRS, CDR2 YFSETQ. There are 16 residues in the CDR3. The V gene lost 4 bases and the J gene lost 0 bases, with 13 bases spanning the gap.

This chain's CDR3 is CASSQGIMNTEAFF. The DNA of the CDR3 is TGTGCCAGCAGCCAGGGTATCATGAACACTGAAGCTTTCTTT. The V gene is TRBV9, the J gene TRBJ1-1, with a possible D match to TRBD1 (5 bases). Trimming stripped 4 bases from V and 0 bases from J, with 10 bases between. CDR3 length equals 14 residues. CDR1 is SGDLS, CDR2 YYNGEE, per germline.